This T cell receptor beta chain is drawn from a study of response to subunit inactivated influenza vaccine. Study-wide results and caveats: The authors suggested that every seasonal influenza vaccination recruits few new T cells.

TCRdb re-derived calls from the RT-PCR reads in MiXCR, one entry per CDR3 protein. This sample has around 850,000 distinct CDR3 sequences, with less than 20% found just once. To note about this clonotype: Its target is not known.

This material consisted of PBMCs from blood, taken approximately 5 days after vaccination. The receptor's source is a man between 45 and 60 years old who received an inactivated influenza vaccine.

The CDR3: CASSEIGASTDTQYF. For the CDR3, the DNA is TGCGCCAGCAGTGAAATCGGGGCTAGCACAGATACGCAGTATTTT. The J gene is TRBJ2-3, the V gene TRBV10-2; either TRBD1 or TRBD2 may supply D (5 bases each). Deletions cut 3 bases from V and 0 bases from J, with 10 bases between. This CDR3 is 15 amino acids long. Germline V CDR1 and CDR2: WSHSY, SAAADI.